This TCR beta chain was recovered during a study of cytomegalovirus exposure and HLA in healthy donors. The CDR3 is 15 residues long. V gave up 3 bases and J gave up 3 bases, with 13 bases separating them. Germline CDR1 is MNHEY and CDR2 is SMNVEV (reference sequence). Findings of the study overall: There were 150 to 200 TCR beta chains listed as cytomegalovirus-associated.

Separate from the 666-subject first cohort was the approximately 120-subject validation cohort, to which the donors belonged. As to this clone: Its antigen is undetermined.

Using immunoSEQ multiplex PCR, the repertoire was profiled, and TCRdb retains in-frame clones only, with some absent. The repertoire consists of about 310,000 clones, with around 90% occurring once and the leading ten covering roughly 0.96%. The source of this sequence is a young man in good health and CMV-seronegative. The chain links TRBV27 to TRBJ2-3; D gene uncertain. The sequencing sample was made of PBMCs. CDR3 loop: CASSFFPGATDTQYF. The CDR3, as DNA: TGTGCCAGCAGTTTCTTCCCGGGTGCGACAGATACGCAGTATTTT.